This section outlines one TCR beta chain sequence together with its context. The antigen is not known. PCR was performed using 60 Vbeta and 13 Jbeta primers. Sequencing was performed with immunoSEQ multiplex PCR; in TCRdb, only in-frame clones are kept and a portion is missing. This sample has about 160,000 clones, with approximately 80% found just once. Participants comprised healthy donors of bone marrow. The data are from a study of cytomegalovirus exposure and HLA in healthy donors. Study-wide results and caveats: Productive status was seen about 87% or about 30% of the time for most TCR beta V segments in an earlier analysis. The study found most TCR sequences rare, yet found some public TCRs in many donors.

The origin of this receptor is a woman between 40 and 50 years old in good health and CMV-seropositive. Sequenced: PBMCs.

CDR3 nucleotide sequence: TGTGCCTGGATGCGCCCGAGCTCCTACGAGCAGTACTTC. It yields the protein CAWMRPSSYEQYF. The rearrangement joins TRBV30 to TRBJ2-7; D call uncertain. The CDR3 has 13 amino acids. Per germline, CDR1 GTSNPN and CDR2 SVGIG (reference sequence). Trimming took 4 bases from V and 0 from J, leaving 10 bases between them.